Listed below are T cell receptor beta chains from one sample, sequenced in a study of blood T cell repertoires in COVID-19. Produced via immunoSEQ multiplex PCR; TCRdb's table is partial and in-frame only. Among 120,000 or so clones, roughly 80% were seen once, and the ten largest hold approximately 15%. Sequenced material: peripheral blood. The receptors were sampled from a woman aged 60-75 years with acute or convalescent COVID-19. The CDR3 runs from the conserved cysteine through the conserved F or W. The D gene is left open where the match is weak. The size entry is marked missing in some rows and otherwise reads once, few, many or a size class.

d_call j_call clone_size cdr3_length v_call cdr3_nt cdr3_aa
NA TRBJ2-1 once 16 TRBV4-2 TGTGCCAGCAGCGGGAGTAGCGGCCACTCCTACAATGAGCAGTTCTTC CASSGSSGHSYNEQFF
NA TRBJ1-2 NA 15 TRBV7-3 TGTGCCAGCAGCTTAAGCAAGGCAGGGGTTGGTGGCTACACCTTC CASSLSKAGVGGYTF
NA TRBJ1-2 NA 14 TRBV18 TGTGCCAGCTCACCAGATGGACATTACTATGGCTACACCTTC CASSPDGHYYGYTF
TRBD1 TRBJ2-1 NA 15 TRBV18 TGTGCCAGCTCGGACAGGGGGCAGTCCTACAATGAGCAGTTCTTC CASSDRGQSYNEQFF
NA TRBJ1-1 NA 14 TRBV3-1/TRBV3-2 TGTGCCAGCAGCCAAGAGGAGGTGAACACTGAAGCTTTCTTT CASSQEEVNTEAFF
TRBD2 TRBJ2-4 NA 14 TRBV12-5 TGTGCTAGTGCTAATAGCGGGGGTTTGGGCATTCAGTACTTC CASANSGGLGIQYF
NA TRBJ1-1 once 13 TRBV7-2 TGTGCCAGCCGTGCATCAGAGAACACTGAAGCTTTCTTT CASRASENTEAFF
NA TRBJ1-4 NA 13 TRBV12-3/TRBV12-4 TGTGCCAGCAGCAGGGGACCAAATGAAAAACTGTTTTTT CASSRGPNEKLFF
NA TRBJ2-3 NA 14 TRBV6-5 TGTGCCAGCAGTTACTCTCGGAGCACAGATACGCAGTATTTT CASSYSRSTDTQYF
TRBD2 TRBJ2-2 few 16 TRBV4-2 TGTGCCAGCAGCCAATTCCCGGGACTACACACCGGGGAGCTGTTTTTT CASSQFPGLHTGELFF
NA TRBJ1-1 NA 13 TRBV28 TGTGCCAGCAGTCCGTCCCCGAACACTGAAGCTTTCTTT CASSPSPNTEAFF
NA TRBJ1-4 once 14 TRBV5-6 TGTGCCAGCAGCTTGGGTCCTAACCGGGAAAAACTGTTTTTT CASSLGPNREKLFF
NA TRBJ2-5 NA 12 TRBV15 TGTGCCACCAGCGAAGGAGGAGAGACCCAGTACTTC CATSEGGETQYF
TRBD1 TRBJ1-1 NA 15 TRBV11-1 TGTGCCAGCAGTCGGGACAGGGGTTTGAACACTGAAGCTTTCTTT CASSRDRGLNTEAFF
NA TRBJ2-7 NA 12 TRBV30 TGTGCCTGGAGTGTTGTATCCTACGAGCAGTACTTC CAWSVVSYEQYF
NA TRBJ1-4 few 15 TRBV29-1 TGCAGCGTCGATACGGCGGGACCGGGGCGTGAAAAACTGTTTTTT CSVDTAGPGREKLFF
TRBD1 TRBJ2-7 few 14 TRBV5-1 TGCGCCAGCGCCAGGGACAGGGGTTTCTACGAGCAGTACTTC CASARDRGFYEQYF
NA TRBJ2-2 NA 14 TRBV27 TGTGCCAGCAGTTTAGAAGGGACACCCGGGGAGCTGTTTTTT CASSLEGTPGELFF
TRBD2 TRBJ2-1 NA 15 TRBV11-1 TGTGCCAGCAACTTGCAGCCGGGACTAGGGGGTGAGCAGTTCTTC CASNLQPGLGGEQFF
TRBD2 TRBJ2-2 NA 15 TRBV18 TGTGCCAGCTCACCCCTAGCGGAGCACACCGGGGAGCTGTTTTTT CASSPLAEHTGELFF
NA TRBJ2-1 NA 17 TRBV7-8 TGTGCCAGCAGCCCAGGGAAATGGCCAAATTCCAACAATGAGCAGTTCTTC CASSPGKWPNSNNEQFF
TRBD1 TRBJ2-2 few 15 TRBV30 TGTGCCTGGAGTGCCGGGACAGGGGGGTCCGGGGAGCTGTTTTTT CAWSAGTGGSGELFF
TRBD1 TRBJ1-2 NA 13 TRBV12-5 TGTGCCGAAAACCCGACAGGGGGCTATGGCTACACCTTC CAENPTGGYGYTF
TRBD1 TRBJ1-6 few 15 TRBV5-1 TGCGCCAGCAGCTTGGGGACAGGACAGGGTTCACCCCTCCACTTT CASSLGTGQGSPLHF
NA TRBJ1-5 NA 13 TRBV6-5 TGTGCCAGCAGCGGACAGAACAATCAGCCCCAGCATTTT CASSGQNNQPQHF
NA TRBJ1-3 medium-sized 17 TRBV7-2 TGTGCCAGCAGCTCGACATCGACACCTTACTCTGGAAACACCATATATTTT CASSSTSTPYSGNTIYF
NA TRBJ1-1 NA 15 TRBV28 TGTGCCAGCAGTCATCCGGAGCGAGGGAACACTGAAGCTTTCTTT CASSHPERGNTEAFF
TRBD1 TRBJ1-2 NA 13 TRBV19 TGTGCCAGTAGTCCTACAGGGGGTGACGGCTACACCTTC CASSPTGGDGYTF
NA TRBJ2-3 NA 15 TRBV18 TGTGCCAGCTCACCCGACAGAACCGGCACAGATACGCAGTATTTT CASSPDRTGTDTQYF
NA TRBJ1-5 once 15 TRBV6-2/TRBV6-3 TGTGCCAGCAGTTACCTCTTGGAGCACAATCAGCCCCAGCATTTT CASSYLLEHNQPQHF
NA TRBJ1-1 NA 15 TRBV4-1 TGCGCCAGCAGCCACCTTTGGGGGCCGAACACTGAAGCTTTCTTT CASSHLWGPNTEAFF
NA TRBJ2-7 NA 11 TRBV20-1 TGCAGTGCTAGAGCGTCCTACGAGCAGTACTTC CSARASYEQYF
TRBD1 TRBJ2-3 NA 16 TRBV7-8 TGTGCCAGCAGCTCAGAGGGACAGGGGAGCACAGATACGCAGTATTTT CASSSEGQGSTDTQYF
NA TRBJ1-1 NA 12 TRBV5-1 TGCGCCAGCAGCTCCAGGGATGGTAGGGCTTTCTTT CASSSRDGRAFF
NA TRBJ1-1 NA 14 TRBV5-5 TGTGCCAGCAGCTTCTTGGCGGAGAACACTGAAGCTTTCTTT CASSFLAENTEAFF
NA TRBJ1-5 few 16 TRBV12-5 TGTGCTAGTGGTTTTTACCGGGACACGGGAACGGAGCCCCAGCATTTT CASGFYRDTGTEPQHF
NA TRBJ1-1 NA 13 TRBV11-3 TGTGCCAGCAGCCTCCGTCAGGCCACTGAAGCTTTCTTT CASSLRQATEAFF
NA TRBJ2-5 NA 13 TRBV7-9 TGTGCCAGCAGCTTTGGGCCTGCAGAGACCCAGTACTTC CASSFGPAETQYF
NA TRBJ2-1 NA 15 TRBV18 TGTGCCAGCTCAATTGTGATGAGTCGGGACAATGAGCAGTTCTTC CASSIVMSRDNEQFF
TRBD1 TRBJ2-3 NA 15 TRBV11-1 TGTGCCAGCAGGGACCGGGACAGGGGGTCAGATACGCAGTATTTT CASRDRDRGSDTQYF
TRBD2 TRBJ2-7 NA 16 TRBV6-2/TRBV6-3 TGTGCCAGCAGTTACGCCCCCGGGACTAGCGACTACGAGCAGTACTTC CASSYAPGTSDYEQYF
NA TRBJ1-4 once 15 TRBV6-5 TGTGCCAGCAGTTACTCGGGCGGGGGCGCGGAAAAACTGTTTTTT CASSYSGGGAEKLFF
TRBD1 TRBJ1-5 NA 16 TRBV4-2 TGTGCCAGCAGCCAAGGTTCGGGACAGCTTAATCAGCCCCAGCATTTT CASSQGSGQLNQPQHF
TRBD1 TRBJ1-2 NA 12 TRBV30 TGTGCCCGGGACAGGCGAAACTATGGCTACACCTTC CARDRRNYGYTF
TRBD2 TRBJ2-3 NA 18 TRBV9 TGTGCCAGCAGCGTAGGGGGCCTAGCGGGGGGCTACACGGATACGCAGTATTTT CASSVGGLAGGYTDTQYF
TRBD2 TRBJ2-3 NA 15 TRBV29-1 TGCAGCGTTGTATTTGCGGGGGGAACCACAGATACGCAGTATTTT CSVVFAGGTTDTQYF
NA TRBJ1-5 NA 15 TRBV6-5 TGTGCCAGCAGTTACTCCACAGGGTTGCGGCAGCCCCAGCATTTT CASSYSTGLRQPQHF
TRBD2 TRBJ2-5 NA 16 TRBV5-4 TGTGCCAGCAGCTTGGGGCTAGCGGGGGGCCAAGAGACCCAGTACTTC CASSLGLAGGQETQYF
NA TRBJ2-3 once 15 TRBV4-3 TGCGCCAGCAGCCCCGGGACTCGGGGCACAGATACGCAGTATTTT CASSPGTRGTDTQYF
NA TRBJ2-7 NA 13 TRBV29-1 TGCAGCGTTGATTTGGGGGATAGCGGCGAGCAGTACTTC CSVDLGDSGEQYF
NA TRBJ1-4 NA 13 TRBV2 TGTGCCAGCAGCTCCGGCGGCATTGAAAAACTGTTTTTT CASSSGGIEKLFF
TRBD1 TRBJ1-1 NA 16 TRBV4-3 TGCGCCAGCAGCCAATATACAGGGGGCGGTGACACTGAAGCTTTCTTT CASSQYTGGGDTEAFF
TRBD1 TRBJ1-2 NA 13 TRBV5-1 TGCGCCAGCAGCTTGGGGGACAGGGTGAGCTACACCTTC CASSLGDRVSYTF
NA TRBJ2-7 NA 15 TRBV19 TGTGCCAGTAGTATTGACGGGGTTCCTTCCTACGAGCAGTACTTC CASSIDGVPSYEQYF
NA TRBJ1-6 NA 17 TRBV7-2 TGTGCCAGCAGCTTCTGGCGGTTAAGCTCCTATAATTCACCCCTCCACTTT CASSFWRLSSYNSPLHF
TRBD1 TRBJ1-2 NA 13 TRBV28 TGTGCCAGCAGCAATGGACAGGGTGGGGGCTACACCTTC CASSNGQGGGYTF
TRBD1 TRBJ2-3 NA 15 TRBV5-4 TGTGCCAGCAGCTGGCGGACAGGGCCTACAGATACGCAGTATTTT CASSWRTGPTDTQYF